The TCR beta chain under discussion was sequenced for a study of T cell responses to AZD1222 COVID-19 vaccine. Profiling relied on immunoSEQ multiplex PCR, and the TCRdb table lists in-frame clones only, not all of them. The sample carries roughly 160,000 clones, 90% to 95% recorded once. Regarding the study as a whole: Regions 160-218 and 743-854 held dominance among vaccine-associated CD4 TCRs, which spanned spike. White British ancestry dominated among donors, who included more females, and clonal diversity was possibly underestimated.

About this clone: What it binds is not known.

The germline V gene has CDR1 SGHTA and CDR2 FQGTGA. Trimming shortened V by 10 bases and J by 3 bases, and 15 bases separated the two germline ends. This CDR3 comprises 14 residues. The input for sequencing was peripheral blood, taken on day 0 of AZD1222 vaccination. The source is an adult in good health. The rearrangement links TRBV7-3 to TRBJ2-2; either TRBD1 or TRBD2 may fit D (5 bases each). The CDR3 nucleotides read TGTGCCACCAGTGGGGGAACGCACACCGGGGAGCTGTTTTTT. Protein: CATSGGTHTGELFF.